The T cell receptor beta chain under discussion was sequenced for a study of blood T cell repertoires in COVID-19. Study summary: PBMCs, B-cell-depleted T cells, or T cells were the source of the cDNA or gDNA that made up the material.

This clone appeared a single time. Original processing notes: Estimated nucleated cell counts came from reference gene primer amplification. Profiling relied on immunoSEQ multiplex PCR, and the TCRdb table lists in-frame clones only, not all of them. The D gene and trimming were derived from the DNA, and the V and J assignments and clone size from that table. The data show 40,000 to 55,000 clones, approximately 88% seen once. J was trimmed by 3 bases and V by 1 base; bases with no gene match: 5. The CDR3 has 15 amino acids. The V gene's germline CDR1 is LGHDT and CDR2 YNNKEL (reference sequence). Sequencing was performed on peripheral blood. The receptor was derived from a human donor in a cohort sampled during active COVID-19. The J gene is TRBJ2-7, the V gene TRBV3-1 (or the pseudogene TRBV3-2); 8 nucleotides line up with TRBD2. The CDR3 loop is CASSQGGRLRYEQYF. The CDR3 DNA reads TGTGCCAGCAGCCAAGGCGGGAGGCTCCGCTACGAGCAGTACTTC.